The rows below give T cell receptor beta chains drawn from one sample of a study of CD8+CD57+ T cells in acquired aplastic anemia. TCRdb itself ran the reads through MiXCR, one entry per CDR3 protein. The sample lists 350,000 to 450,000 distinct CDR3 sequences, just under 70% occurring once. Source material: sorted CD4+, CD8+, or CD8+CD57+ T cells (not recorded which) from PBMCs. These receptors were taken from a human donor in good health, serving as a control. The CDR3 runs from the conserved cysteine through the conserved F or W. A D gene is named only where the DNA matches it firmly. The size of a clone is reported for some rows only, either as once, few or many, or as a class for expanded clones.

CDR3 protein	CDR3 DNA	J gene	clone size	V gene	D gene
CASSQDVGSTDTQYF	TGTGCCAGCAGCCAAGATGTAGGTAGCACAGATACGCAGTATTTT	TRBJ2-3	-	TRBV5-6	-
CASGFGAINNEQFF	TGTGCTAGTGGTTTTGGGGCGATCAACAATGAGCAGTTCTTC	TRBJ2-1	many	TRBV12-5	-
CASRRTGGNNGYTF	TGTGCCAGCAGGCGGACAGGGGGCAATAATGGCTACACCTTC	TRBJ1-2	few	TRBV2	TRBD1
CASSYGGTYEQYFF	TGTGCCAGCAGCTACGGGGGTACCTACGAGCAGTACTTCTTC	TRBJ2-5	-	TRBV7-2	-
CSASGNEKLFF	TGCAGTGCTAGCGGTAATGAAAAACTGTTTTTT	TRBJ1-4	many	TRBV20-1	-
CASSATPGGGEQYF	TGTGCCAGCAGCGCCACCCCAGGTGGAGGCGAGCAGTACTTC	TRBJ2-7	-	TRBV7-8	-
CSARTGYSNPLHF	TGCAGTGCTAGAACGGGCTATAGTAATCCCCTCCACTTT	TRBJ1-6	-	TRBV20-1	-
CASSYPTANEKLFF	TGTGCCAGCAGTTACCCAACGGCTAATGAAAAACTGTTTTTT	TRBJ1-4	-	TRBV19	-
CASSPGGGGRGYGELFF	TGCGCCAGCAGTCCTGGGGGAGGGGGGAGGGGCTATGGGGAGCTGTTTTTT	TRBJ2-2	once	TRBV5-1	-
CASSGGAGWGETQYF	TGTGCCAGCAGTGGGGGGGCAGGGTGGGGCGAGACCCAGTACTTC	TRBJ2-5	few	TRBV2	-
CASSFPPGQPLEAF	TGTGCCAGCAGCTTCCCGCCGGGACAGCCGTTAGAAGCCTTC	TRBJ1-2	-	TRBV9	TRBD1
CASSIEGSSAGTLSARF	TGTGCCAGTAGTATAGAAGGAAGTTCGGCCGGGACTCTAAGCGCTCGCTTT	TRBJ1-6	once	TRBV19	-
CSARSGSGNTIYF	TGCAGTGCTAGATCAGGCTCTGGAAACACCATATATTTT	TRBJ1-3	many	TRBV20-1	-
CASSFHGGGTREQFF	TGTGCCAGCAGCTTTCATGGGGGGGGCACCCGTGAGCAGTTCTTC	TRBJ2-1	-	TRBV7-2	-
CASSFQEKGEQYF	TGTGCCAGCAGCTTCCAAGAGAAGGGCGAGCAGTACTTC	TRBJ2-7	-	TRBV5-4	-
CASGWKCNCRTDTQYF	TGTGCCAGCGGATGGAAGTGTAATTGTCGCACAGATACGCAGTATTTT	TRBJ2-3	-	TRBV11-2	-
CASGQGPYEQYF	TGTGCCAGCGGACAGGGTCCCTACGAGCAGTACTTC	TRBJ2-7	once	TRBV6-1	TRBD1
CSAGLGTNTEAFF	TGCAGTGCTGGCTTAGGGACCAACACTGAAGCTTTCTTT	TRBJ1-1	-	TRBV20-1	-
CSVEKRRDTEAFF	TGCAGCGTTGAAAAACGTCGGGACACTGAAGCTTTCTTT	TRBJ1-1	-	TRBV29-1	-
CATRDRDSTEAFF	TGTGCCACCAGGGACAGGGATAGCACTGAAGCTTTCTTT	TRBJ1-1	many	TRBV10-3	TRBD1
CSVHSRGGTDTQYF	TGCAGTGTCCACTCGAGGGGGGGCACAGATACGCAGTATTTT	TRBJ2-3	-	TRBV20-1	-
CASSRGVATDTQYF	TGTGCCAGCAGTCGGGGGGTTGCTACAGATACGCAGTATTTT	TRBJ2-3	-	TRBV9	TRBD2
CASSDRGGPYEQYF	TGTGCCAGCAGTGACCGGGGGGGGCCCTACGAGCAGTACTTC	TRBJ2-7	many	TRBV12-3/TRBV12-4	TRBD2
CASSFGWAGSETQYF	TGTGCCAGCAGCTTCGGGTGGGCAGGGTCGGAGACCCAGTACTTC	TRBJ2-5	once	TRBV7-2	-
CASSQVPGRGRTF	TGCGCCAGCAGCCAAGTCCCGGGACGCGGGCGGACCTTC	TRBJ1-2	many	TRBV4-3	-
CASSVRACGYAF	TGTGCCAGCAGCGTAAGAGCCTGTGGCTACGCCTTC	TRBJ1-2	-	TRBV7-9	-
CASTDRGRKAKLF	TGTGCCAGTACGGACAGGGGACGAAAGGCAAAACTTTTT	TRBJ1-5	-	TRBV19	TRBD1
CASSTQGTYEQYF	TGTGCCAGCAGTACCCAGGGAACCTACGAGCAGTACTTC	TRBJ2-7	few	TRBV25-1	-
CSAAWGLAGYEQYF	TGCAGTGCCGCCTGGGGGCTAGCGGGCTACGAGCAGTACTTC	TRBJ2-7	-	TRBV20-1	TRBD2
CSVSRLADTPDTQYF	TGCAGTGTAAGCCGACTCGCAGATACGCCAGATACGCAGTATTTT	TRBJ2-3	-	TRBV20-1	-
CASSTECYGYTF	TGTGCCAGCAGCACAGAGTGCTATGGCTATACCTTC	TRBJ1-2	-	TRBV2	-
CASSQSRIEAAGELFF	TGTGCCAGCAGCCAAAGCAGGATAGAAGCGGCCGGGGAGCTGTTTTTT	TRBJ2-2	-	TRBV3-1	-
CASTQDTLGGYTF	TGTGCCAGTACCCAGGACACCTTGGGTGGCTACACCTTC	TRBJ1-2	-	TRBV19	-
CASSLIVPDTQYF	TGTGCCAGCAGCTTGATTGTCCCAGATACGCAGTATTTT	TRBJ2-3	-	TRBV7-2	-
CASSVSPLAGDTQYF	TGTGCCAGCAGCGTGTCGCCGCTAGCGGGGGATACGCAGTATTTT	TRBJ2-3	-	TRBV11-1	TRBD2
CASSEASGSNQPQHF	TGCGCCAGCAGTGAGGCAAGTGGGAGCAATCAGCCCCAGCATTTT	TRBJ1-5	once	TRBV10-2	-
CASSGGQGTMTKYF	TGTGCCAGCAGTGGGGGACAGGGGACAATGACCAAGTATTTT	TRBJ2-3	once	TRBV2	TRBD1
CASSPAGLYYEQFF	TGTGCCAGCAGCCCAGCGGGGCTCTACTACGAGCAGTTCTTC	TRBJ2-1	-	TRBV12-3/TRBV12-4	TRBD2
CASSRQGETGQYF	TGCGCCAGCAGCCGACAGGGAGAAACCGGGCAGTACTTC	TRBJ2-7	-	TRBV5-1	TRBD1
CSVSSNGREALF	TGCAGCGTTTCGTCTAATGGTAGAGAAGCTCTCTTT	TRBJ1-1	-	TRBV29-1	-
CASSQAFQGGYEQYF	TGTGCCAGCAGCCAAGCTTTCCAGGGTGGTTACGAGCAGTACTTC	TRBJ2-7	many	TRBV3-1	-
CASSVGGGGLAGNTIYF	TGTGCCAGCAGCGTAGGAGGGGGTGGTTTAGCCGGAAACACCATATATTTT	TRBJ1-3	many	TRBV9	-
CASTDTGADKHQHF	TGTGCCAGTACCGACACAGGTGCCGATAAGCACCAGCATTTT	TRBJ1-5	-	TRBV19	-
CSARRYSYNEQFF	TGCAGTGCTAGGCGGTACTCCTACAATGAGCAGTTCTTC	TRBJ2-1	-	TRBV20-1	-
CATSRESPRFSGYTF	TGTGCCACCAGCAGGGAGAGCCCAAGATTTTCTGGCTACACCTTC	TRBJ1-2	-	TRBV15	-
CASNPMVAEEAEAFF	TGTGCCAGCAACCCAATGGTAGCGGAGGAAGCTGAAGCTTTCTTT	TRBJ1-1	-	TRBV7-2	-
CASSLVVDSEAFF	TGTGCCAGCAGCTTAGTAGTGGACAGCGAAGCTTTCTTT	TRBJ1-1	-	TRBV5-1	-
CSVEEAGVQGQLFF	TGCAGCGTTGAGGAAGCAGGCGTGCAAGGACAACTGTTTTTT	TRBJ1-4	-	TRBV29-1	-
CASSPRQDEQYF	TGTGCCAGCAGCCCGAGACAAGATGAGCAGTACTTC	TRBJ2-7	few	TRBV9	-
CSASATNSTFAFF	TGCAGTGCCAGCGCTACGAACAGTACTTTTGCTTTCTTT	TRBJ1-1	-	TRBV20-1	-
CASSLGPQHTSPLHF	TGTGCCAGCAGCTTAGGTCCTCAGCATACTTCACCCCTCCACTTT	TRBJ1-6	-	TRBV5-1	-
CSARDSTGDTEAFF	TGCAGTGCTAGAGATTCCACGGGTGACACTGAAGCTTTCTTT	TRBJ1-1	many	TRBV20-1	-
CTTTPGQGVEQYF	TGTACCACCACTCCCGGACAGGGGGTCGAGCAGTACTTC	TRBJ2-7	-	TRBV15	TRBD1
CASSWGGPQETQYF	TGCGCCAGCAGCTGGGGGGGGCCGCAAGAGACCCAGTACTTC	TRBJ2-5	-	TRBV5-1	-